This T cell receptor (beta chain) derives from a study of shared clonotypes between healthy human individuals. TCRdb's table, derived via immunoSEQ multiplex PCR, lists solely in-frame clones and lacks some. Of around 1.9 million clones in the sample, about 93% were seen once. With 4 bases removed from V and 4 bases from J, the gap between germline ends came to 11 bases. CDR1 LGHNA and CDR2 YNFKEQ come from the germline V gene. CDR3 length: 14 amino acids. The naive CD8 population came from CD45RO-negative cells selected for CCR7, without terminally differentiated effector memory CD45RA+ cells. This receptor was identified in a man aged 18 to 29 in good health. Some clones in this sample may be carry-over from other donors' samples. The rearrangement uses TRBV4-2 and TRBJ1-5; D call uncertain. The specimen sequenced was naive CD8+ T cells from PBMCs. CDR3 sequence reads: CASSPYTENQPQHF. In DNA, the CDR3 is TGTGCCAGCAGCCCCTACACGGAGAATCAGCCCCAGCATTTT.